These T cell receptor beta chains were read from a single sample in a study of T cells after yellow fever vaccination. TCRdb ran MiXCR on the 5' RACE reads and lists one entry per CDR3 protein. The table lists under 15,000 distinct CDR3 sequences, 6% to 8% of them singletons. The sample was PBMCs, either bulk or a sorted T-cell subset (CD4+, CD8+, memory, or dextramer-sorted; not recorded which), taken on the day of the yellow fever booster vaccination. The receptors originated from a man aged 18 to 29 who received the YFV17D yellow fever vaccine. CDR3s include the opening cysteine and the closing phenylalanine or tryptophan. Each record gives: CDR3 DNA, CDR3 protein, J gene, V gene, D gene, clone size. A D gene is named only where the DNA matches it firmly. The size entry is marked missing in some rows and otherwise reads once, few, many or a size class.

CDR3 DNA: TGTGCCAGCAGCTTACTGGGGTCTAACTATGGCTACACCTTC; CDR3 protein: CASSLLGSNYGYTF; J gene: TRBJ1-2; V gene: TRBV11-2; D gene: NA; clone size: many
CDR3 DNA: TGTGCCAGCAGCTTATATGGGGATGGAGGCGAGCAGTACTTC; CDR3 protein: CASSLYGDGGEQYF; J gene: TRBJ2-7; V gene: TRBV7-9; D gene: NA; clone size: many
CDR3 DNA: TGTGCCAGCAGCCTAGACCCGGGGAAACGTACAGATACGCAGTATTTT; CDR3 protein: CASSLDPGKRTDTQYF; J gene: TRBJ2-3; V gene: TRBV7-2; D gene: NA; clone size: many
CDR3 DNA: TGTGCCAGCAGCCCGGATATGTGGGGCACAGATACGCAGTATTTT; CDR3 protein: CASSPDMWGTDTQYF; J gene: TRBJ2-3; V gene: TRBV11-3; D gene: NA; clone size: many
CDR3 DNA: TGTGCCAGCAGCCACAGGCCCGTACAGGGGAGGGAAGCTTTCTTT; CDR3 protein: CASSHRPVQGREAFF; J gene: TRBJ1-1; V gene: TRBV3-1; D gene: TRBD1; clone size: many
CDR3 DNA: TGTGCCAGCTCACTGGAGGGTTGGGACACTGAAGCTTTCTTT; CDR3 protein: CASSLEGWDTEAFF; J gene: TRBJ1-1; V gene: TRBV18; D gene: NA; clone size: many
CDR3 DNA: TGTGCCAGCTCACCACCGGAAAACACAGATACGCAGTATTTT; CDR3 protein: CASSPPENTDTQYF; J gene: TRBJ2-3; V gene: TRBV18; D gene: NA; clone size: many
CDR3 DNA: TGTGCCAGTAGTATCCGGGGAGGATTTGGAAACACCATATATTTT; CDR3 protein: CASSIRGGFGNTIYF; J gene: TRBJ1-3; V gene: TRBV19; D gene: NA; clone size: many
CDR3 DNA: TGCGCCAGCAGCTTGGATTCGAACATTCAGTACTTC; CDR3 protein: CASSLDSNIQYF; J gene: TRBJ2-4; V gene: TRBV5-1; D gene: NA; clone size: medium-sized
CDR3 DNA: TGTGCCACCAGCAGAGATAATCAGCCCCAGCATTTT; CDR3 protein: CATSRDNQPQHF; J gene: TRBJ1-5; V gene: TRBV15; D gene: NA; clone size: NA
CDR3 DNA: TGTGCCAGCCTCAGGGGGCTCGGGGAGACCCAGTACTTC; CDR3 protein: CASLRGLGETQYF; J gene: TRBJ2-5; V gene: TRBV12-3/TRBV12-4; D gene: TRBD1; clone size: many
CDR3 DNA: TGTGCCAGCATACCGGTTCGGGGGTTTTACAATGAGCAGTTCTTC; CDR3 protein: CASIPVRGFYNEQFF; J gene: TRBJ2-1; V gene: TRBV5-5; D gene: NA; clone size: NA
CDR3 DNA: TGTGCCACCAGCAGGGAGGGTAGGCTAGCGGGGGTATGGGAGCAGTTCTTC; CDR3 protein: CATSREGRLAGVWEQFF; J gene: TRBJ2-1; V gene: TRBV15; D gene: TRBD2; clone size: many
CDR3 DNA: TGTGCCAGCAGCTTAACAGGGGGCCACGAGCAGTACTTC; CDR3 protein: CASSLTGGHEQYF; J gene: TRBJ2-7; V gene: TRBV7-2; D gene: TRBD1; clone size: many
CDR3 DNA: TGTGCCAGCAGCCATTCCCCGGAGGTTAATCAGCCCCAGCATTTT; CDR3 protein: CASSHSPEVNQPQHF; J gene: TRBJ1-5; V gene: TRBV14; D gene: NA; clone size: many
CDR3 DNA: TGTGCCAGCAGTTACTCTCGCAGACGGCCCTTCTCCTACAATGAGCAGTTCTTC; CDR3 protein: CASSYSRRRPFSYNEQFF; J gene: TRBJ2-1; V gene: TRBV6-2/TRBV6-3; D gene: NA; clone size: many
CDR3 DNA: TGTGCCAGCAGCCTTAACGTAGGTCCAGATACGCAGTATTTT; CDR3 protein: CASSLNVGPDTQYF; J gene: TRBJ2-3; V gene: TRBV6-4; D gene: NA; clone size: many
CDR3 DNA: TGTGCCAGCAGCCACACAAGGAACACTGAAGCTTTCTTT; CDR3 protein: CASSHTRNTEAFF; J gene: TRBJ1-1; V gene: TRBV14; D gene: NA; clone size: many
CDR3 DNA: TGTGCCAGCAGCTTGTTCCAGGGTGGTAATTCACCCCTCCACTTT; CDR3 protein: CASSLFQGGNSPLHF; J gene: TRBJ1-6; V gene: TRBV7-9; D gene: NA; clone size: many
CDR3 DNA: TGTGCCAGCAGCCAAGCGACAGGGGTAGTATACACCTTC; CDR3 protein: CASSQATGVVYTF; J gene: TRBJ1-2; V gene: TRBV3-1; D gene: TRBD1; clone size: many
CDR3 DNA: TGTGCCAGCTCACCACGCGGGAGTACCTCTGGGGCCAACGTCCTGACTTTC; CDR3 protein: CASSPRGSTSGANVLTF; J gene: TRBJ2-6; V gene: TRBV18; D gene: TRBD2; clone size: once
CDR3 DNA: TGCGCCAGCAGCCAAGCACCCTCCGCAGGCTCGGATGGCTACACCTTC; CDR3 protein: CASSQAPSAGSDGYTF; J gene: TRBJ1-2; V gene: TRBV4-3; D gene: NA; clone size: NA
CDR3 DNA: TGTGCCAGCAGCTTAGGAGATAGCGGGCCCTACAATGAGCAGTTCTTC; CDR3 protein: CASSLGDSGPYNEQFF; J gene: TRBJ2-1; V gene: TRBV11-3; D gene: TRBD2; clone size: many
CDR3 DNA: TGTGCCAGTAGCTCCGCCTCTGACAGTTTTCGGGGCTCCTACAATGAGCAGTTCTTC; CDR3 protein: CASSSASDSFRGSYNEQFF; J gene: TRBJ2-1; V gene: TRBV19; D gene: NA; clone size: many
CDR3 DNA: TGTGCCAGCAGCCCCCAGGGCGGGGAGCTGTTTTTT; CDR3 protein: CASSPQGGELFF; J gene: TRBJ2-2; V gene: TRBV7-9; D gene: NA; clone size: many
CDR3 DNA: TGTGCCAGCAGCTTAGAGGGGACTTATTACAATGAGCAGTTCTTC; CDR3 protein: CASSLEGTYYNEQFF; J gene: TRBJ2-1; V gene: TRBV11-3; D gene: NA; clone size: many
CDR3 DNA: TGTGCTAGCACCTTGCTAGCGGGGGACGGGGAGACCCAGTACTTC; CDR3 protein: CASTLLAGDGETQYF; J gene: TRBJ2-5; V gene: TRBV7-7; D gene: TRBD2; clone size: many
CDR3 DNA: TGTGCCAGCAGCATCGGGGCTAGCGACTACAATGAGCAGTTCTTC; CDR3 protein: CASSIGASDYNEQFF; J gene: TRBJ2-1; V gene: TRBV7-3; D gene: NA; clone size: many
CDR3 DNA: TGTGCCAGCAGTTTATGGTCGGCTCGGGGACAGGTTATTTCAGATACGCAGTATTTT; CDR3 protein: CASSLWSARGQVISDTQYF; J gene: TRBJ2-3; V gene: TRBV27; D gene: TRBD1; clone size: many
CDR3 DNA: TGTGCCAGCAGTATCGGCTTAAACACTGAAGCTTTCTTT; CDR3 protein: CASSIGLNTEAFF; J gene: TRBJ1-1; V gene: TRBV27; D gene: NA; clone size: many
CDR3 DNA: TGTGCCAGTTCTAGCGGGGCCTACAATGAGCAGTTCTTC; CDR3 protein: CASSSGAYNEQFF; J gene: TRBJ2-1; V gene: TRBV28; D gene: TRBD2; clone size: many
CDR3 DNA: TGCGCCAGCAGTCAACCCCGATGTCCCTATAATTCACCCCTCCACTTT; CDR3 protein: CASSQPRCPYNSPLHF; J gene: TRBJ1-6; V gene: TRBV23-1; D gene: NA; clone size: many
CDR3 DNA: TGTGCCGTGAAGAGTGCCAAAAACATTCAGTACTTC; CDR3 protein: CAVKSAKNIQYF; J gene: TRBJ2-4; V gene: TRBV10-3; D gene: NA; clone size: medium-sized
CDR3 DNA: TGTGCCAGCAGCACGGGACAGGGGGCGATAGGAAACATTCAGTACTTC; CDR3 protein: CASSTGQGAIGNIQYF; J gene: TRBJ2-4; V gene: TRBV9; D gene: TRBD1; clone size: medium-sized
CDR3 DNA: TGTGCCAGCAGCCGCCTGGACAGCCCTAGCTCCTACGAGCAGTACTTC; CDR3 protein: CASSRLDSPSSYEQYF; J gene: TRBJ2-7; V gene: TRBV4-2; D gene: NA; clone size: NA
CDR3 DNA: TGTGCCAGCAGCCAAGGGCATGCGGGAGAGCAGTACTTC; CDR3 protein: CASSQGHAGEQYF; J gene: TRBJ2-7; V gene: TRBV3-1; D gene: NA; clone size: many
CDR3 DNA: TGTGCCAGCAGTGAGGGAGGGGGCGCCGGGGAGCTGTTTTTT; CDR3 protein: CASSEGGGAGELFF; J gene: TRBJ2-2; V gene: TRBV6-1; D gene: NA; clone size: many
CDR3 DNA: TGTGCCAGCGGGGAGGGGTCCACAGATACGCAGTATTTT; CDR3 protein: CASGEGSTDTQYF; J gene: TRBJ2-3; V gene: TRBV2; D gene: TRBD2; clone size: many
CDR3 DNA: TGTGCCAGCAGCTTAGTACCCGGACTGCTAGCCAAAAACATTCAGTACTTC; CDR3 protein: CASSLVPGLLAKNIQYF; J gene: TRBJ2-4; V gene: TRBV7-8; D gene: NA; clone size: many
CDR3 DNA: TGTGCCAGCAGCTTGAGGGAGCGGGGGAGCTCCTACAATGAGCAGTTCTTC; CDR3 protein: CASSLRERGSSYNEQFF; J gene: TRBJ2-1; V gene: TRBV7-6; D gene: TRBD2; clone size: many
CDR3 DNA: TGTGCCAGCAGACGAGTCGATGAGCAGTTCTTC; CDR3 protein: CASRRVDEQFF; J gene: TRBJ2-1; V gene: TRBV12-3/TRBV12-4; D gene: NA; clone size: medium-sized
CDR3 DNA: TGTGCCAGCAGCTGGGCAGGGAGGAGAAGGGATGGCTACACCTTC; CDR3 protein: CASSWAGRRRDGYTF; J gene: TRBJ1-2; V gene: TRBV7-9; D gene: NA; clone size: many
CDR3 DNA: TGTGCCATCAGGTCGCGAGCCGGGGGCTCTGGGGCCAACGTCCTGACTTTC; CDR3 protein: CAIRSRAGGSGANVLTF; J gene: TRBJ2-6; V gene: TRBV10-3; D gene: NA; clone size: many
CDR3 DNA: TGTGCCAGCGGTCATAACTATGGCTACACCTTC; CDR3 protein: CASGHNYGYTF; J gene: TRBJ1-2; V gene: TRBV7-9; D gene: NA; clone size: medium-sized
CDR3 DNA: TGTGCCAGCAGCGCATTGGGAAATGAGCAGTTCTTC; CDR3 protein: CASSALGNEQFF; J gene: TRBJ2-1; V gene: TRBV13; D gene: NA; clone size: medium-sized
CDR3 DNA: TGTGCCATCAGTGAGTCGTTGGGGGCGCAGGGCTACACCTTC; CDR3 protein: CAISESLGAQGYTF; J gene: TRBJ1-2; V gene: TRBV10-3; D gene: NA; clone size: many
CDR3 DNA: TGTGCCTGGAGCCGGGAGACCCAGTACTTC; CDR3 protein: CAWSRETQYF; J gene: TRBJ2-5; V gene: TRBV30; D gene: NA; clone size: many
CDR3 DNA: TGTGCCAGCAGTTCTCGACAGGGGGCCCCTGAAGCTTTCTTT; CDR3 protein: CASSSRQGAPEAFF; J gene: TRBJ1-1; V gene: TRBV12-3/TRBV12-4; D gene: TRBD1; clone size: many
CDR3 DNA: TGTGCCAGCAGCCCGAGAACGGGTCGAACTGAAGCTTTCTTT; CDR3 protein: CASSPRTGRTEAFF; J gene: TRBJ1-1; V gene: TRBV5-5; D gene: NA; clone size: medium-sized
CDR3 DNA: TGTGCCAGCAGCTTGTACGCTAGGCCCTACGAGCAGTACTTC; CDR3 protein: CASSLYARPYEQYF; J gene: TRBJ2-7; V gene: TRBV7-3; D gene: NA; clone size: many
CDR3 DNA: TGTGCCAGCAGCGGGGGTCTGGTGGAGACCCAGTACTTC; CDR3 protein: CASSGGLVETQYF; J gene: TRBJ2-5; V gene: TRBV3-1; D gene: NA; clone size: many
CDR3 DNA: TGTGCCAGCTCACCACGGGGGGGGCCTGACAATGAGCAGTTCTTC; CDR3 protein: CASSPRGGPDNEQFF; J gene: TRBJ2-1; V gene: TRBV18; D gene: NA; clone size: many
CDR3 DNA: TGTGCCAGCAGTAACGGACAGGGGGAAAAATCTTTCTTC; CDR3 protein: CASSNGQGEKSFF; J gene: TRBJ2-1; V gene: TRBV28; D gene: TRBD1; clone size: many
CDR3 DNA: TGTGCCAGTAGTATGAGCAGGGCTCAGCCCCAGCATTTT; CDR3 protein: CASSMSRAQPQHF; J gene: TRBJ1-5; V gene: TRBV19; D gene: NA; clone size: many
CDR3 DNA: TGCGCCAGCAGCTTGGTGGCGGTTAGGGATGGCTACACCTTC; CDR3 protein: CASSLVAVRDGYTF; J gene: TRBJ1-2; V gene: TRBV5-1; D gene: NA; clone size: medium-sized
CDR3 DNA: TGCAGTGCTAGAGATCCCATGTCGCTAGCCAAAAACATTCAGTACTTC; CDR3 protein: CSARDPMSLAKNIQYF; J gene: TRBJ2-4; V gene: TRBV20-1; D gene: NA; clone size: many
CDR3 DNA: TGTGCCACCAGTGAAGGAGGGCCGCAGTATTTT; CDR3 protein: CATSEGGPQYF; J gene: TRBJ2-3; V gene: TRBV24-1; D gene: NA; clone size: NA
CDR3 DNA: TGTGCCAGCAGCCCAAAACAACAGGGTAGCAAACTGTTTTTT; CDR3 protein: CASSPKQQGSKLFF; J gene: TRBJ1-4; V gene: TRBV7-2; D gene: NA; clone size: many
CDR3 DNA: TGTGCCAGCAGTGTTGCACAGGGCGCGAACACCGGGGAGCTGTTTTTT; CDR3 protein: CASSVAQGANTGELFF; J gene: TRBJ2-2; V gene: TRBV6-4; D gene: NA; clone size: medium-sized
CDR3 DNA: TGCGCCAGCAGCGACCAAGGCTCTGGGGCCAACGTCCTGACTTTC; CDR3 protein: CASSDQGSGANVLTF; J gene: TRBJ2-6; V gene: TRBV5-1; D gene: NA; clone size: many